This T cell receptor (beta chain) was identified in a study of cytomegalovirus exposure and HLA in healthy donors. Regarding this clone: Its specificity is not known.

Study-wide results and caveats: Associated with cytomegalovirus, according to the listing, were 150 to 200 TCR beta chains. There were a few CMV-associated chains whose specificity for CMV antigens was confirmed in vitro. Cytomegalovirus status was reportedly diagnosed by the classifier with high specificity and sensitivity.

The table came from immunoSEQ multiplex PCR; TCRdb's copy has only in-frame clones and leaves some out. The sample lists over 70,000 clones; 85% to 95% were seen once. The CDR3 consists of 15 residues. J gave up 6 bases and V 8 bases, and 9 bases lay outside the gene matches. Germline lookup yields CDR1 MGHDK and CDR2 SYGVNS. While the first cohort had about 610 subjects, the donors belonged to the separate validation cohort of roughly 130 subjects. Sequencing was done on a sample of PBMCs. The chain combines TRBV25-1 with TRBJ2-2, with 10 positions matching TRBD1. The receptor was isolated from a woman under 30 in good health and CMV-seronegative. This chain's CDR3 is CASQGGTGDAGELFF. DNA of the CDR3: TGTGCCAGCCAGGGGGGGACAGGGGATGCCGGGGAGCTGTTTTTT.